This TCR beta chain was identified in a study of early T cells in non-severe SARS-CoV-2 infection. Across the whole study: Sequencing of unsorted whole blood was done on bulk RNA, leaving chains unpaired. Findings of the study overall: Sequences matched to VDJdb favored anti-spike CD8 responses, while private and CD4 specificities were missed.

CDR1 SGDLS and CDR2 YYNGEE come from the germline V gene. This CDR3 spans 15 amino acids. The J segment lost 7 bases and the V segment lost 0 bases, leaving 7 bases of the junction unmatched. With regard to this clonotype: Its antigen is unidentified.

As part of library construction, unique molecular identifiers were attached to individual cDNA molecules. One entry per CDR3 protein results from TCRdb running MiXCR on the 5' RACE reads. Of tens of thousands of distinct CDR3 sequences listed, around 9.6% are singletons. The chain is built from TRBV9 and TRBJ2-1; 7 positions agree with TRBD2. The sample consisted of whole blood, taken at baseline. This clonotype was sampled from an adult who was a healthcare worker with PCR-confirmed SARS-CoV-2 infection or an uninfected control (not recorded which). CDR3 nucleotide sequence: TGTGCCAGCAGCGTAGCTTCGGGACTAAGGAATGAGCAGTTCTTC. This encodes CASSVASGLRNEQFF.